What follows are 30 T cell receptor beta chains derived from one specimen sequenced in a study of T-cell memory formation after mild COVID-19. TCRdb called the 5' RACE reads again in MiXCR, with one record for every CDR3 protein. The table shows 90,000 to 120,000 distinct CDR3 sequences, with 15% to 20% occurring only once. Sequencing input: PBMCs or a T cell subset sorted from them (not recorded which). Every receptor here comes from a man between 18 and 35 years old who had mild COVID-19 (a few samples of this study predate the infection). Cell type and time point are not known.

J is TRBJ1-1 and V is TRBV27; D ambiguous. This CDR3 contains 11 residues. The germline V gene encodes CDR1 MNHEY and CDR2 SMNVEV (reference sequence). Trimming cost V 9 bases and J 5 bases, with 10 bases left between them. The CDR3 sequence is CARGGFTEAFF. In DNA, the CDR3 is TGTGCCAGAGGCGGTTTTACTGAAGCTTTCTTT.

The chain's CDR3 is CSASPLHWVEQFF. The DNA for the CDR3 is TGCAGTGCTAGCCCCTTACACTGGGTGGAGCAGTTCTTC. The chain uses TRBV20-1 and TRBJ2-1; D call uncertain. Trimming cost V 3 bases and J 10 bases, with 16 bases left between them. CDR1 is DFQATT and CDR2 is SNEGSKA in the germline V gene (reference sequence). This CDR3 comprises 13 residues.

The chain couples TRBV7-9 to TRBJ1-2; TRBD1 matches 9 bases. The CDR3 contains 15 residues. Germline lookup yields CDR1 SEHNR and CDR2 FQNEAQ (reference sequence). Trimming at V came to 6 bases and at J to 4 bases, leaving 9 bases not matched to a gene. CDR3 sequence reads: CASRRTGEGGYGYTF. The CDR3 bases are TGTGCCAGCAGACGGACAGGGGAAGGGGGCTATGGCTACACCTTC. Filled out from reference TRBV7-9 and TRBJ1-2, the complete variable domain reads DTGVSQNPRHKITKRGQNVTFRCDPISEHNRLYWYRQTLGQGPEFLTYFQNEAQLEKSRLLSDRFSAERPKGSFSTLEIQRTEQGDSAMYLCASRRTGEGGYGYTFGSGTRLTVV.

The chain carries TRBV7-2 and TRBJ2-5; 7 nucleotides line up with TRBD1. V lost 1 base to trimming and J lost 1 base; unmatched junction nucleotides: 6. Germline values: CDR1 SGHTA, CDR2 FQGNSA. The CDR3 contains 16 residues. The CDR3 bases are TGTGCCAGCAGCTTAGGTCTCAGGGGGAGCCAAGAGACCCAGTACTTC. Translated, it gives CASSLGLRGSQETQYF.

This chain connects TRBV5-1 to TRBJ2-7, with 10 bases that match TRBD1. The junction had 8 bases not matched to a gene; V was cut back by 3 bases and J by 5 bases. Germline CDR1 SGHRS, CDR2 YFSETQ. This CDR3 spans 15 amino acids. CDR3 nucleotide sequence: TGCGCCAGCAGCTCCCCCGGGACAGGGGCCAACGAGCAGTACTTC. Residues: CASSSPGTGANEQYF.

This clonotype was observed a few times. V usage is TRBV5-4 and J usage is TRBJ2-7, with no clear D. V was cut by 2 bases and J by 2 bases, with 8 bases left in between. The CDR3 runs to 13 residues. Per the germline V gene, CDR1 is SGHNT and CDR2 is YYREEE (reference sequence). CDR3 coding DNA: TGTGCCAGCAGCTTTTACGGGCCCTACGAGCAGTACTTC. Translation: CASSFYGPYEQYF.

This clonotype has only a few counts. The rearrangement joins TRBV11-2 to TRBJ2-7; TRBD1 is a possible D gene (5 bases). The CDR3 sequence is 12 residues long. The V end was cut by 5 bases, the J end by 3 bases, with 8 bases between. CDR1 is SGHAT, CDR2 FQNNGV, per germline. The CDR3 sequence: CASSSRVYEQYV. The CDR3 DNA is TGTGCCAGCAGCAGCAGGGTCTACGAGCAGTACGTC.

In its sample, this clonotype was seen a few times. The rearrangement uses TRBV11-2 and TRBJ1-3, with D unresolved. Trimming took off 3 bases at V and 4 bases at J, with 10 bases between the two ends. Germline values: CDR1 SGHAT, CDR2 FQNNGV. This CDR3 contains 14 residues. The CDR3 DNA reads as TGTGCCAGCAGCTTCGAGGCAGCCGGAAACACCATATATTTT. It translates to CASSFEAAGNTIYF.

This clonotype was observed a few times. The rearrangement links TRBV4-3 to TRBJ2-1, with TRBD2 identical over 8 bases. The length of the CDR3 is 14 residues. The germline CDR1 and CDR2 sequences are LGHNA and YSLEER. V was pared by 1 base and J by 10 bases, with 6 bases of the junction left unmatched. CDR3 region: CASSQVERGGEQFF. CDR3 in DNA: TGCGCCAGCAGCCAAGTGGAACGGGGGGGCGAGCAGTTCTTC.

This chain joins TRBV7-2 and TRBJ2-7; TRBD1 matches 10 bases. This CDR3 region has 15 residues. Germline V lookup: CDR1 SGHTA, CDR2 FQGNSA. Trimming at V came to 5 bases and at J to 5 bases, leaving 9 bases not matched to a gene. CDR3 sequence reads: CASSLGTGAFNEQYF. The CDR3 nucleotides are TGTGCCAGCAGCCTCGGGACAGGGGCTTTTAACGAGCAGTACTTC.

In this sample, this clonotype turned up a few times. The chain joins TRBV20-1 to TRBJ2-1; 8 nucleotides align to TRBD2. This CDR3 is built from 16 residues. The J segment lost 7 bases and the V segment lost 6 bases, leaving 17 bases of the junction unmatched. CDR1 is DFQATT and CDR2 is SNEGSKA in the germline V gene (reference sequence). In DNA form, the CDR3 reads TGCAGTGCCCTAACCCTTCGGGGGGGGGCGAGGAATGAGCAGTTCTTC. As protein: CSALTLRGGARNEQFF.

This clonotype occurred a few times. The chain joins TRBV7-2 to TRBJ2-1; TRBD2 might be the D (5 bases). CDR3 length: 15 amino acids. Trimming removed 1 base from V and 7 bases from J, with 14 bases in between. CDR1 SGHTA and CDR2 FQGNSA come from the germline V gene. Written as DNA, the CDR3 is TGTGCCAGCAGCTTAGGATGGGGAGCCGAGAATGAGCAGTTCTTC. Translated, it gives CASSLGWGAENEQFF.

J is TRBJ2-7 and V is TRBV7-2; 9 bases are shared with TRBD1. In germline, CDR1 is SGHTA, CDR2 FQGNSA. The CDR3 contains 14 residues. J was trimmed by 3 bases and V by 5 bases; bases with no gene match: 5. The CDR3 loop reads CASSRDRAGYEQYF. The DNA for the CDR3 is TGTGCCAGCAGCCGGGACAGGGCAGGCTACGAGCAGTACTTC.

This clonotype appeared a few times. This chain joins TRBV5-1 and TRBJ1-5; 8 bases align to TRBD1. J was trimmed by 1 base and V by 4 bases; bases with no gene match: 10. The CDR3 consists of 17 residues. Per the germline V gene, CDR1 is SGHRS and CDR2 is YFSETQ. The CDR3 DNA is TGCGCCAGCAGCAGGGGACAGGAGGTCGCCAGCAATCAGCCCCAGCATTTT. Translated, it gives CASSRGQEVASNQPQHF.

This clonotype has only a few counts. This rearrangement joins TRBV4-3 to TRBJ2-5, with 8 bases matching TRBD2. The germline CDR1 and CDR2 sequences are LGHNA and YSLEER. The CDR3 has 16 amino acids. The ends lost 3 bases at V and 5 bases at J; junction bases unmatched: 11. The CDR3 DNA follows: TGCGCCAGCAGCCAGAGTGTATTCACGGGAGGGGAGACCCAGTACTTC. Translating it yields CASSQSVFTGGETQYF.

This chain uses TRBV9 with TRBJ1-4, with 10 nucleotides matching TRBD1. This CDR3 contains 15 residues. The germline V gene encodes CDR1 SGDLS and CDR2 YYNGEE. Trimming at V came to 2 bases and at J to 5 bases, leaving 3 bases not matched to a gene. The CDR3 is CASSVDRGRNEKLFF. CDR3 DNA sequence: TGTGCCAGCAGCGTCGACAGGGGGCGAAATGAAAAACTGTTTTTT.

This clonotype was picked up a small number of times. The chain links TRBV24-1 to TRBJ2-2; no clear D gene. Germline loops: CDR1 KGHDR, CDR2 SFDVKD. The CDR3 has 17 residues. Trimming stripped 0 bases from V and 0 bases from J, with 10 bases between. CDR3 residues: CATSDLLATSNTGELFF. Here the CDR3 DNA reads TGTGCCACCAGTGATTTGCTCGCGACCTCGAACACCGGGGAGCTGTTTTTT.

The rearrangement links TRBV7-3 to TRBJ1-6, with D maybe TRBD1 (5 bases). CDR3 length equals 13 residues. The V end was cut by 10 bases, the J end by 8 bases, with 15 bases between. The germline CDR1 and CDR2 sequences are SGHTA and FQGTGA. The CDR3 reads CATGVGTDSPLHF. The CDR3 coding sequence is TGTGCCACCGGGGTGGGGACCGATTCACCCCTCCACTTT.

This clonotype was found a few times. This rearrangement joins TRBV5-4 to TRBJ1-2; D uncertain. The germline V gene has CDR1 SGHNT and CDR2 YYREEE (reference sequence). The CDR3 has 13 residues. Trimming pared 5 bases from V and 0 bases from J, leaving 8 bases between. This chain's CDR3 is CASSSGTNYGYTF. The DNA of the CDR3 is TGTGCCAGCAGTTCCGGGACTAACTATGGCTACACCTTC.

This clonotype has more than one count but fewer than ten. This chain connects TRBV6-2 or TRBV6-3 to TRBJ2-3; no reliable D call. CDR1 MNHEY and CDR2 SVGEGT come from the germline V gene. The CDR3 runs to 15 residues. Trimming removed 1 base at V and 1 base at J, with 9 bases between. The CDR3 spells CASSYFETGTDTQYF. The DNA for the CDR3 is TGTGCCAGCAGTTACTTCGAGACTGGCACAGATACGCAGTATTTT.

The genes are TRBV29-1 and TRBJ2-7; D remains unclear. V was cut by 6 bases and J by 4 bases, with 10 bases left in between. The length of the CDR3 is 11 residues. Germline CDR1 SQVTM, CDR2 ANQGSEA. The CDR3 here is CSVVKGYEQYV. The DNA for the CDR3 is TGCAGCGTCGTGAAAGGGTACGAGCAGTACGTC.

The V and J genes are TRBV15 and TRBJ1-5; 11 bases map to TRBD1. The CDR3 covers 16 residues. Germline trimming cut 3 bases from V and 4 bases from J; bases unmatched to any gene: 5. CDR1 and CDR2 from the germline V gene are LNHNV and YYDKDF (reference sequence). The CDR3 loop reads CATSRGDRGLNQPQHF. CDR3 coding DNA: TGTGCCACCAGCAGGGGGGACAGGGGGTTAAATCAGCCCCAGCATTTT.

The table lists this clonotype with a few counts. The gene calls are TRBV19 and TRBJ2-1; 7 nucleotides agree with TRBD2. Germline-derived CDR1 and CDR2 are LNHDA and SQIVND (reference sequence). CDR3 length equals 15 residues. V gave up 5 bases and J gave up 6 bases; unmatched junction bases: 10. CDR3 loop: CASSPRLASGNEQFF. In nucleotides, the CDR3 is TGTGCCAGTAGTCCGCGACTAGCTTCGGGCAATGAGCAGTTCTTC.

This clonotype was counted ten times or more. The rearrangement uses TRBV21-1 and TRBJ2-7. TRBV21-1 is termed a pseudogene. This CDR3 has 14 amino acids. CDR3 coding DNA: TGTGCCAGCAGCAAAGCCCAGGGCCCCTACGAGCAGTACGTC. Translation: CASSKAQGPYEQYV.

In this sample, this clonotype turned up a few times. The chain has TRBV20-1 and TRBJ1-5; 8 bases map to TRBD1. The germline V gene has CDR1 DFQATT and CDR2 SNEGSKA (reference sequence). This CDR3 spans 15 amino acids. Trimming removed 2 bases from V and 1 base from J; junction bases left unmatched: 4. DNA of the CDR3: TGCAGTGCTAGAACGACAGGGGACAGCAATCAGCCCCAGCATTTT. Protein: CSARTTGDSNQPQHF.

This clonotype appeared a few times. The chain recombines TRBV7-2 with TRBJ1-1, with D unresolved. Germline V gene sequence: CDR1 SGHTA, CDR2 FQGNSA. The CDR3 contains 15 residues. V lost 1 base and J lost 2, with 11 bases in between. The DNA for the CDR3 is TGTGCCAGCAGCTTAGTGCCGGAGGTCAACACTGAAGCTTTCTTT. Translated: CASSLVPEVNTEAFF.

The V gene is TRBV5-1, the J gene TRBJ2-1; 9 bases line up with TRBD1. CDR1 is SGHRS, CDR2 YFSETQ, per germline. The length of the CDR3 is 14 residues. The trim removed 3 bases at V and 5 bases at J, leaving 3 bases unmatched. The CDR3 sequence: CASSSQGADNEQFF. For the CDR3, the DNA is TGCGCCAGCAGCTCACAGGGGGCGGACAATGAGCAGTTCTTC. Based on the CDR3 plus reference TRBV5-1 and TRBJ2-1, the full variable domain is KAGVTQTPRYLIKTRGQQVTLSCSPISGHRSVSWYQQTPGQGLQFLFEYFSETQRNKGNFPGRFSGRQFSNSRSEMNVSTLELGDSALYLCASSSQGADNEQFFGPGTRLTVL.

This clonotype was seen only a few times. This rearrangement joins TRBV7-9 to TRBJ1-3; D call uncertain. CDR1 and CDR2 (germline): SEHNR, FQNEAQ (reference sequence). The ends were cut back, 6 bases at V and 4 bases at J, with 7 bases in the middle. The CDR3 length is 12 residues. The CDR3 nucleotides are TGTGCCAGCAGGGTACAGGGAAACACCATATATTTT. Protein sequence: CASRVQGNTIYF.

This clonotype was observed a few times. This rearrangement joins TRBV12-3 or TRBV12-4 to TRBJ2-1; 10 nucleotides match TRBD2. V shed 6 bases and J 2 bases; nucleotides not matched to a gene: 13. CDR3 length: 18 amino acids. The CDR3 sequence is CASSPAGGPSNPYNEQFF. The CDR3 coding sequence is TGTGCCAGCAGCCCAGCGGGGGGGCCGTCCAATCCCTACAATGAGCAGTTCTTC.

The J gene is TRBJ2-7, the V gene TRBV12-3 or TRBV12-4; 10 bases map to TRBD2. The V gene end was trimmed by 6 bases and the J gene end by 3 bases; junction bases not matched to a gene: 8. This CDR3 region has 15 residues. CDR3 region: CASSPTIAGGYEQYF. DNA of the CDR3: TGTGCCAGCAGCCCTACAATAGCGGGGGGCTACGAGCAGTACTTC.